This T cell receptor (beta chain) was identified in a study of response to subunit inactivated influenza vaccine (dated by TCRdb to the late 2010s). Background on the whole study: Deep quantitative T cell receptor repertoire profiling was used in the study to track responses to a trivalent subunit inactivated influenza vaccine.

General findings and caveats noted by the study authors: The authors suggested that each seasonal influenza vaccination may recruit only a limited number of new T cells.

From a lookup of the germline V gene, CDR1 and CDR2 are SGHRS and YFSETQ. Cut back by 4 bases and 2 bases, the V and J ends lie 16 bases apart. Including cysteine and phenylalanine, the CDR3 has 15 amino acids. The DNA shown is the 45-base CDR3, in frame from base 1. The library was built by means of RT-PCR. Data came from an Illumina HiSeq 2500. TCRdb reprocessing: public reads trimmed at Q25 with fastp, clones called with MiXCR, in-frame beta chains kept. One record per CDR3 amino acid sequence lists the most common genes and DNA. Here the sample has hundreds of thousands of distinct CDR3 sequences; 12% occur a single time. The ten largest clones take up 7.5% to 10% of the sample. This clonotype was counted at least ten times. Its antigen remains undetermined. Base qualities are not at hand, and no much larger clone is one base apart.

The rearranged segments are TRBV5-1 and TRBJ2-7, with TRBD1 tentatively as D gene (7 bases match). This TCR was recovered from a man in his fifties who received an inactivated influenza vaccine. Donor details come from another sample of the same person, matched by shared clones. Sequenced here: non-naive T cells sorted from PBMCs, sampled less than 15 days before vaccination. Read against the paper, the sample's cell subset or site label means: memory T cell fraction. CDR3 loop: CASSISQGRTYEQYF. The bases are TGCGCCAGCAGCATATCACAGGGGAGGACCTACGAGCAGTACTTC. Outside the CDR3, residues come from the reference TRBV5-1 and TRBJ2-7 proteins, so the full variable domain is: KAGVTQTPRYLIKTRGQQVTLSCSPISGHRSVSWYQQTPGQGLQFLFEYFSETQRNKGNFPGRFSGRQFSNSRSEMNVSTLELGDSALYLCASSISQGRTYEQYFGPGTRLTVT.